Listed below are T cell receptor beta chains from one sample, sequenced in a study of cytotoxic CD8 clonotypes in ibrutinib-treated CLL. Measured with immunoSEQ multiplex PCR; TCRdb has only the in-frame clones, and not every one. The profile shows 110,000 to 150,000 clones, around 93% of them singletons. This material consisted of PBMCs, taken after 12 months of ibrutinib treatment. Receptors originate from a human donor with chronic lymphocytic leukemia. Each CDR3 is given with its conserved first and last residue. The D gene is left open where the match is weak. Only part of the rows carry a size: once, few, many, or a class if the clone is expanded.

cdr3_nt	cdr3_aa	clone_size	v_call	j_call	d_call
TGTGCCAGCAGTGCGGAGGGACTGGGGGCCTACAATGAGCAGTTCTTC	CASSAEGLGAYNEQFF	NA	TRBV6-1	TRBJ2-1	NA
TGTGCCAACCGGGACAAGAACACCGGGGAGCTGTTTTTT	CANRDKNTGELFF	NA	TRBV10-3	TRBJ2-2	NA
TGTGCCAGCAGCTTAGAAAGTTCCTACGAGCAGTACTTC	CASSLESSYEQYF	NA	TRBV7-2	TRBJ2-7	NA
TGTGCCAGCAGCTTAGGGCCAGCGGGAGGGTCGGTAGGAGAGCAGTTCTTC	CASSLGPAGGSVGEQFF	NA	TRBV11-2	TRBJ2-1	TRBD2
TGTGCCAGCAGCCCCTGGACAGGCTATTTTGAGCAGTTCTTC	CASSPWTGYFEQFF	NA	TRBV9	TRBJ2-1	TRBD1
TGTGCCAGCAGTGAAATTAACAGGGTCGGTCAGCCCCAGCATTTT	CASSEINRVGQPQHF	once	TRBV2	TRBJ1-5	NA
TGTGCCAGTAGTATTCCCGGTGCAGGGGTCTACGAGCAGTACTTC	CASSIPGAGVYEQYF	once	TRBV19	TRBJ2-7	NA
TGTGCCAGCAGCTTGGAACTAGCTACCAATGAGCAGTTCTTC	CASSLELATNEQFF	NA	TRBV7-9	TRBJ2-1	NA
TGTGCCAGCAAGTCCAGGGACTTCTACGAGCAGTACTTC	CASKSRDFYEQYF	NA	TRBV27	TRBJ2-7	NA
TGTGCCAGCACCTTCCCGGGAGGCTCTGTGACCCAGTACTTC	CASTFPGGSVTQYF	NA	TRBV11-2	TRBJ2-5	TRBD2
TGTGCCAGCAGCCCCCGACAGGGTCAAGAGACCCAGTACTTC	CASSPRQGQETQYF	NA	TRBV5-4	TRBJ2-5	TRBD1
TGTGCCAGCAGCCCATTTGGGGGGAAGAGGGAGACCCAGTACTTC	CASSPFGGKRETQYF	NA	TRBV11-3	TRBJ2-5	NA
TGTGCCAGCAGTTGGGACACTAACTACGAGCAGTACTTC	CASSWDTNYEQYF	NA	TRBV27	TRBJ2-7	NA
TGTGCCAGCAGCTTAGACATATGGGACAGTTCCTACGAGCAGTACTTC	CASSLDIWDSSYEQYF	NA	TRBV11-3	TRBJ2-7	TRBD1
TGTGCCAGCAGTGTTTATGGCGGCGGGAACACTGAAGCTTTCTTT	CASSVYGGGNTEAFF	once	TRBV2	TRBJ1-1	NA
TGCGCCAGCAGCCGGGACTCATGGGACACCGGGGAGCTGTTTTTT	CASSRDSWDTGELFF	NA	TRBV5-1	TRBJ2-2	NA
TGTGCCAGCAGCTCCAACGGCGGCTCCTACAATGAGCAGTTCTTC	CASSSNGGSYNEQFF	NA	TRBV7-3	TRBJ2-1	NA
TGTGCCAGCAGTTATGCCCGGGGACAGAACTATGGCTACACCTTC	CASSYARGQNYGYTF	NA	TRBV28	TRBJ1-2	TRBD1
TGTGCCAGCAGCCCCGGACAGGGGTCCGCAACTAATGAAAAACTGTTTTTT	CASSPGQGSATNEKLFF	NA	TRBV9	TRBJ1-4	TRBD1
TGTGCCAGCAGACTAGCGGCACAAGAGACCCAGTACTTC	CASRLAAQETQYF	NA	TRBV6-5	TRBJ2-5	TRBD2
TGTGCCAGCAGCTTGGGCTGGGACACGAGCTCCTACGAGCAGTACTTC	CASSLGWDTSSYEQYF	NA	TRBV7-2	TRBJ2-7	NA
TGTGCCAGCAGCCCGGACAGGGGACAGCCCCAGCATTTT	CASSPDRGQPQHF	NA	TRBV7-8	TRBJ1-5	TRBD1
TGCGCCAGCAGCTTGGACAGGATAGGCACTGAAGCTTTCTTT	CASSLDRIGTEAFF	NA	TRBV5-1	TRBJ1-1	NA
TGTGCCAGCAGCTTGTCTGGCGGGAGAGGGGTCGGGGAGCTGTTTTTT	CASSLSGGRGVGELFF	NA	TRBV5-4	TRBJ2-2	TRBD2
TGCAGCGTTGCGCAGGCGAGCTCCTACAATGAGCAGTTCTTC	CSVAQASSYNEQFF	few	TRBV29-1	TRBJ2-1	NA
TGTGCCAGCAGTTACTCTGGGGAGATCGGAAACACCATATATTTT	CASSYSGEIGNTIYF	NA	TRBV6-5	TRBJ1-3	NA
TGTGCCAGCAGTGACCCGGAAGGAGGGGACTACGAGCAGTACTTC	CASSDPEGGDYEQYF	NA	TRBV27	TRBJ2-7	NA
TGCGCCAGCACGACAGGAGGGAACACTGAAGCTTTCTTT	CASTTGGNTEAFF	NA	TRBV4-1	TRBJ1-1	NA
TGTGCCAGCAGCCCTCGATCGGTTCAAGAGACCCAGTACTTC	CASSPRSVQETQYF	few	TRBV7-9	TRBJ2-5	NA
TGTGCCAGTAGTATCTGGGGCACTGAAGAGACCCAGTACTTC	CASSIWGTEETQYF	NA	TRBV19	TRBJ2-5	NA
TGTGCCAACAGCCGGCAGGGGGGCGGCTACACCTTC	CANSRQGGGYTF	NA	TRBV7-9	TRBJ1-2	TRBD1